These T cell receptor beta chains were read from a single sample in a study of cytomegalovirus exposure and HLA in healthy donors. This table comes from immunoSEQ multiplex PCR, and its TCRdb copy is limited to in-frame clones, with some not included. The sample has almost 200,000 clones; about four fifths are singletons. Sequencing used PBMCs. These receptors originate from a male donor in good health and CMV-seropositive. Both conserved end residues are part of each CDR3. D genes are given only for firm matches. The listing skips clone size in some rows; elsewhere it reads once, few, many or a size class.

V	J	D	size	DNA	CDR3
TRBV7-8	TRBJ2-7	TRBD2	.	TGTGCCAGCAGCACTCGGACTAGCGGTAGCTCCTACGAGCAGTACTTC	CASSTRTSGSSYEQYF
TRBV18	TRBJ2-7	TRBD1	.	TGTGCCAGCTCACTCGGGCAGGGGGCGCGAGGCGAGCAGTACTTC	CASSLGQGARGEQYF
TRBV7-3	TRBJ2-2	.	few	TGTGCCAGCAGCCCCTGGGACTCCGCAACCGGGGAGCTGTTTTTT	CASSPWDSATGELFF
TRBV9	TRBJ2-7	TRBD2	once	TGTGCCAGCAGCCCCTCGGGACTAGCGGGATCCGAGCAGTACTTC	CASSPSGLAGSEQYF
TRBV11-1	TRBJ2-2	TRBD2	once	TGTGCCAGCAGCTTGACTAGCGGGAGCACCGGGGAGCTGTTTTTT	CASSLTSGSTGELFF
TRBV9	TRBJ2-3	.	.	TGTGCCAGCAGCGTACCCAGGGGCGGCACAGATACGCAGTATTTT	CASSVPRGGTDTQYF
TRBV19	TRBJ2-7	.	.	TGTGCCAGTAGTATAGCAGGCTACGAGCAGTACTTC	CASSIAGYEQYF
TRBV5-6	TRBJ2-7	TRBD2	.	TGTGCCAGCAGCGGCCGGACTAGCGGCGAGCAGTACTTC	CASSGRTSGEQYF
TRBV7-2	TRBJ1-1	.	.	TGTGCCAGCAGCTTAGAAGGTCGGGTCGGCACTGAAGCTTTCTTT	CASSLEGRVGTEAFF
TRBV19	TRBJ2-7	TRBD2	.	TGTGCCAGTAGTATAACCAGCGGGAACTACGAGCAGTACTTC	CASSITSGNYEQYF
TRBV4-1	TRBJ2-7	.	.	TGCGCCAGCAGCCAAGCCGACGAGCAGTACTTC	CASSQADEQYF
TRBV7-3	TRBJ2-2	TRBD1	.	TGTGCCAGCAGCCCAACAGGGGTGGAAGGCGGGGAGCTGTTTTTT	CASSPTGVEGGELFF
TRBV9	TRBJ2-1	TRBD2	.	TGTGCCAGCAGCCCGACTAGCGGGATCTACAATGAGCAGTTCTTC	CASSPTSGIYNEQFF
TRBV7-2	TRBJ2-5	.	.	TGTGCCAGCAGTCCAGGGTTGAGTTGGGAGACCCAGTACTTC	CASSPGLSWETQYF
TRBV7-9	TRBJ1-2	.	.	TGTGCCAGCAGCTTAACACCCTCCCGTGTGGGCTACACCTTC	CASSLTPSRVGYTF
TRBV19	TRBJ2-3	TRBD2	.	TGTGCCAGTAGTCTTAGCGGGGGCCCCACAGATACGCAGTATTTT	CASSLSGGPTDTQYF
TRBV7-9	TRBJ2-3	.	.	TGTGCCAGCAGCTTACAGCAGGGTGGGACAGATACGCAGTATTTT	CASSLQQGGTDTQYF